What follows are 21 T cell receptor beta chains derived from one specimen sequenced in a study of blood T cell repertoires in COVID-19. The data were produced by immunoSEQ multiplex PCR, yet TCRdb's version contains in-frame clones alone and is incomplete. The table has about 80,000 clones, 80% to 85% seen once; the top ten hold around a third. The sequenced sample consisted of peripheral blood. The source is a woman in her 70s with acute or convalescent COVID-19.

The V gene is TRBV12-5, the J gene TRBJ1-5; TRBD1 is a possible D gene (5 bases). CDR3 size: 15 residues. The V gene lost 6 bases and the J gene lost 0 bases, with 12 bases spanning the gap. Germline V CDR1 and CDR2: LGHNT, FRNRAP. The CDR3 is CASGDSGYSNQPQHF. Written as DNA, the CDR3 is TGTGCTAGTGGCGACAGTGGATATAGCAATCAGCCCCAGCATTTT.

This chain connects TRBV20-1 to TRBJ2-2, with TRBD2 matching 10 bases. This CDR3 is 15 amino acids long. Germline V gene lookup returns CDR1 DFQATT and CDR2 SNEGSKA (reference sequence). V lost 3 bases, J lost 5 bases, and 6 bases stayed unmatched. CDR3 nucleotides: TGCAGTGCTAGTGGTCTAGCGGGAGAAACCGGGGAGCTGTTTTTT. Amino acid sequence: CSASGLAGETGELFF.

CDR3 DNA sequence: TGTGCCAGCAGCCCAACCGGGACAGAGTTCGGCTACACCTTC. Its protein is CASSPTGTEFGYTF. The rearrangement uses TRBV9 and TRBJ1-2, with 7 bases identical to TRBD1. J lost 8 bases, V lost 4 bases, and 11 bases had no gene match. Germline V gene data show CDR1 as SGDLS and CDR2 as YYNGEE. This CDR3 has 14 residues.

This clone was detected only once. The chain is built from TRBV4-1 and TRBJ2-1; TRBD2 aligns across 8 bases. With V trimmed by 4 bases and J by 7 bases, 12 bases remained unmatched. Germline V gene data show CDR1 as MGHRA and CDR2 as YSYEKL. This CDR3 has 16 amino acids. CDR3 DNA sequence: TGCGCCAGCAGCCTTCGAGCGGGAGCTCATCAGAATGAGCAGTTCTTC. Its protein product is CASSLRAGAHQNEQFF.

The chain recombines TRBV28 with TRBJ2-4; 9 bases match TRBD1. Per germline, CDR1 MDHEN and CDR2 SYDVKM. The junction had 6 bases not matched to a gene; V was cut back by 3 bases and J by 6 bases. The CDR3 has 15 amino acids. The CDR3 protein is CASSFPGTGRNIQYF. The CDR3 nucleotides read TGTGCCAGCAGTTTCCCCGGGACAGGGAGAAACATTCAGTACTTC.

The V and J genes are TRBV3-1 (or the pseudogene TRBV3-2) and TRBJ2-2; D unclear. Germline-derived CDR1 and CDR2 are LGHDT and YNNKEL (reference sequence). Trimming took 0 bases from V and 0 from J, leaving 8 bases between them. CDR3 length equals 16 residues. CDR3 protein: CASSQEVAANTGELFF. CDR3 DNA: TGTGCCAGCAGCCAAGAGGTAGCCGCGAACACCGGGGAGCTGTTTTTT.

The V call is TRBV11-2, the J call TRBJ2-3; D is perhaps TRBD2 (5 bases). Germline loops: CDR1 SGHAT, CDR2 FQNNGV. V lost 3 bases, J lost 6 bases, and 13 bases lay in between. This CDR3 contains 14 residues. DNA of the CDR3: TGTGCCAGCAGCTTTACTAGTTCTAGGGATACGCAGTATTTT. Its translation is CASSFTSSRDTQYF.

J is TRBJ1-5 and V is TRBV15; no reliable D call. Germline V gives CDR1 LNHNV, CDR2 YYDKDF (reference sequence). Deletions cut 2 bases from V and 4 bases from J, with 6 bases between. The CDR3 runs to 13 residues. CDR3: CATSRSSNQPQHF. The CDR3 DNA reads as TGTGCCACCAGCAGATCCTCGAATCAGCCCCAGCATTTT.

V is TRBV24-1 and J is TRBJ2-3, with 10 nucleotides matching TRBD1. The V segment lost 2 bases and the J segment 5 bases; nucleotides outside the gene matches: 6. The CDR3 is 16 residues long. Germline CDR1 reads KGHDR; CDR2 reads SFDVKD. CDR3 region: CATSDSGTGVVDTQYF. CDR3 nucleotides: TGTGCCACCAGTGATTCCGGGACAGGGGTTGTAGATACGCAGTATTTT.

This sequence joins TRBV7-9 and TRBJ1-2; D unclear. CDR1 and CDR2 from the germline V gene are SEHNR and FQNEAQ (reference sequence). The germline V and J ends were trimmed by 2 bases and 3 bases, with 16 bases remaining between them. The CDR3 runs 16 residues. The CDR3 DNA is TGTGCCAGCAGCTTACCGATCGTTGGAGGATACTATGGCTACACCTTC. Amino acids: CASSLPIVGGYYGYTF.

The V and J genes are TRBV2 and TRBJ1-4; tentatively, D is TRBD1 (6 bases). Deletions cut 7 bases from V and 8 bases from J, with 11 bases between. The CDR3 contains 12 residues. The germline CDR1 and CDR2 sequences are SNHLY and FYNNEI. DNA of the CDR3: TGTGCCAGCATGCGACAGGCCGAAAAACTGTTTTTT. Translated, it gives CASMRQAEKLFF. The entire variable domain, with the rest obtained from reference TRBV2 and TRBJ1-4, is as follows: EPEVTQTPSHQVTQMGQEVILRCVPISNHLYFYWYRQILGQKVEFLVSFYNNEISEKSEIFDDQFSVERPDGSNFTLKIRSTKLEDSAMYFCASMRQAEKLFFGSGTQLSVL.

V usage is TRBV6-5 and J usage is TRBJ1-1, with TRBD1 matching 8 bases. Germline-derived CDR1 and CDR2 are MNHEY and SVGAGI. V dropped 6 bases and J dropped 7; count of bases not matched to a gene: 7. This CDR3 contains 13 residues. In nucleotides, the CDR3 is TGTGCCAGCAGGTCTACAGGGGGTAGTGAAGCTTTCTTT. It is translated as CASRSTGGSEAFF.

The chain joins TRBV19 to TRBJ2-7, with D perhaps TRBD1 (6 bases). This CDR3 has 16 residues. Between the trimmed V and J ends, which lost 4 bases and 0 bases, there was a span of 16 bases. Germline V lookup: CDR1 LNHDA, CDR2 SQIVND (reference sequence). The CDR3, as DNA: TGTGCCAGTAGTACACGCGGACAGCAGACCTCCTACGAGCAGTACTTC. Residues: CASSTRGQQTSYEQYF.

In nucleotides, the CDR3 is TGCGCCAGCAGCCACTCAGGGACTAGCGGGACTCCGCCTCCAGATTACGAGCAGTACTTC. This sequence encodes CASSHSGTSGTPPPDYEQYF. The V gene is TRBV4-1, the J gene TRBJ2-7; 13 positions agree with TRBD2. The junction had 18 bases not matched to a gene; V was cut back by 3 bases and J by 4 bases. Germline-derived CDR1 and CDR2 are MGHRA and YSYEKL. The CDR3 is made up of 20 amino acids.

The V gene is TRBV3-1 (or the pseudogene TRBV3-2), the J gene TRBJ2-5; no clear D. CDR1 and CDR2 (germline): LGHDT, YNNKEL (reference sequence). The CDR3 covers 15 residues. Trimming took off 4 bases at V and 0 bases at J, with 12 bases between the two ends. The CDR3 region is CASSRLSLDQETQYF. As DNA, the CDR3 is TGTGCCAGCAGCCGACTCAGTCTAGACCAAGAGACCCAGTACTTC.

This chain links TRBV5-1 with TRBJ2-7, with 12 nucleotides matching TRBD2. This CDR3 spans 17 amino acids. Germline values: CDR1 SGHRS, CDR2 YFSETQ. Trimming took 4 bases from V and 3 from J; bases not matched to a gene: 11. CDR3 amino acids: CASSPNVPGLAGYEQYF. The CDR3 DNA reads TGCGCCAGCAGCCCAAATGTACCGGGACTAGCGGGCTACGAGCAGTACTTC.

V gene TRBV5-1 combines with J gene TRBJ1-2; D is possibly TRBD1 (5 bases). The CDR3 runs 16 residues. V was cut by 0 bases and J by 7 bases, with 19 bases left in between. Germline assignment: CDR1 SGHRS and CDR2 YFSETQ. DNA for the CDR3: TGCGCCAGCAGCTTGGCCATGGGGCCGGGTGAAAGTGGCTACACCTTC. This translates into CASSLAMGPGESGYTF. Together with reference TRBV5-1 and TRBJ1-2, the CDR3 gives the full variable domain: KAGVTQTPRYLIKTRGQQVTLSCSPISGHRSVSWYQQTPGQGLQFLFEYFSETQRNKGNFPGRFSGRQFSNSRSEMNVSTLELGDSALYLCASSLAMGPGESGYTFGSGTRLTVV.

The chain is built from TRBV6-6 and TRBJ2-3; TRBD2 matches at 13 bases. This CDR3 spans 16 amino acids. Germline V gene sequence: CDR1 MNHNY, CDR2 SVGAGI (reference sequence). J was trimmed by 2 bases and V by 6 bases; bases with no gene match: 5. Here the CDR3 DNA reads TGTGCCAGCAGCCTCACTAGCGGGAGGGACACAGATACGCAGTATTTT. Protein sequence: CASSLTSGRDTDTQYF.

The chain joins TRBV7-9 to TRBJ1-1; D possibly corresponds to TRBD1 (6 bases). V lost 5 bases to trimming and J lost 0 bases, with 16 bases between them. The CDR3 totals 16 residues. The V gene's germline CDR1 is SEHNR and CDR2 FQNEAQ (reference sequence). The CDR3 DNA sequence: TGTGCCAGCAGCGGGGGAAGGGGGACGGTGAACACTGAAGCTTTCTTT. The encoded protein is CASSGGRGTVNTEAFF.

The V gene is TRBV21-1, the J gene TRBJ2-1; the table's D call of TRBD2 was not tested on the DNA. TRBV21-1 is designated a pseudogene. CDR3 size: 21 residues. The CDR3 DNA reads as TGTGCCAGCAGGCACGCTAGACCGGGACTAGCGGAGCCCCTGCGGGGCAATGAGCAGTTCTTC. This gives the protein CASRHARPGLAEPLRGNEQFF.

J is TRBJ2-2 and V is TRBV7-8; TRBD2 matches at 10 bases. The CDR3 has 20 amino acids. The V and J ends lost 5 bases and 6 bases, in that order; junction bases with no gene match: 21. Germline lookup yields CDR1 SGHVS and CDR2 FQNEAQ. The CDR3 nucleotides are TGTGCCAGCAGCCGAGTCCGGACTAGCGGCAGCAAAGGTGGACCCGGGGAGCTGTTTTTT. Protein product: CASSRVRTSGSKGGPGELFF.